The clone carrying this T cell receptor beta chain was counted a few times. No antigen is known for it. This sample is drawn from a study of T cells after yellow fever vaccination. The V segment lost 6 bases and the J segment 6 bases; nucleotides outside the gene matches: 7. The CDR3 has 15 residues. Germline V gene data show CDR1 as MNHEY and CDR2 as SMNVEV (reference sequence). They built TCR cDNA with 5'RACE template switching, a step that put in a universal primer site and UMIs. TCRdb re-called the 5' RACE reads through MiXCR, storing one row per CDR3 protein. The table shows 300,000 to 350,000 distinct CDR3 sequences, with 3% to 4.5% occurring only once. General observations from the study: Post-booster repertoires again held most primary-vaccination clones (roughly 95% CD4, roughly 88% CD8). The CD4 compartment and the CD8 compartment contained a small share of clonotypes in common.

The chain couples TRBV27 to TRBJ1-4, with 10 positions matching TRBD1. The sequencing used PBMCs, collected 5 days after the yellow fever booster vaccination. This clonotype originated in a man aged 18 to 35 who received the YFV17D yellow fever vaccine. The chain's CDR3 is CASRKEGTGDEKLFF. The CDR3 DNA sequence: TGTGCCAGCAGAAAGGAGGGGACAGGGGATGAAAAACTGTTTTTT.